The TCR beta chain under discussion was sequenced for a study of blood T cells in healthy people across ages. PCR was performed a second time for roughly 7 to 11 cycles using a sample-barcoded 5' primer and a J-beta primer mix. MiXCR, run by TCRdb on the 5' RACE reads, gives a single entry per CDR3 protein. The data hold nearly 800,000 distinct CDR3 sequences, with roughly 25% observed a single time. Study-level findings and limits: TCR beta diversity was tightly associated with the proportion of naive T cells. The unsorted PBMCs prevented any conclusive comparison of naive versus antigen-experienced cells.

Isolation yielded PBMCs, at least 7 million per sample, in every case. This clonotype was counted between two and nine times. Its antigen is currently unknown. This sample also appeared in a second study, on T cells of mothers and their children.

Sequences were obtained from blood. The receptor comes from a boy younger than 18 in good health.

The CDR3 DNA reads as TGTGCCAGCAGCCCCCGGACTAGCGGAGATCTCTACGAGCAGTACTTC. Protein sequence: CASSPRTSGDLYEQYF. V gene TRBV7-9 combines with J gene TRBJ2-7; 10 bases line up with TRBD2. This CDR3 has 16 residues. Trimming took 5 bases from V and 3 from J; bases not matched to a gene: 10. Germline assignment: CDR1 SEHNR and CDR2 FQNEAQ (reference sequence).